Below, 21 T cell receptor beta chains from the same sample are listed, as sequenced in a study of blood T cell repertoires in COVID-19. The protocol was immunoSEQ multiplex PCR, while the TCRdb copy is restricted to in-frame clones and leaves out a portion. The table records some 260,000 clones, roughly 87% of them present only once. Sequencing used peripheral blood. The receptor set was obtained from a human donor in a cohort sampled during active COVID-19.

V and J are TRBV19 and TRBJ1-2, with 7 positions matching TRBD1. Germline CDR1 LNHDA, CDR2 SQIVND (reference sequence). V trimming: 7 bases; J trimming: 4 bases; junction bases outside the gene matches: 9. The CDR3 is made up of 14 amino acids. The CDR3 DNA follows: TGTGCCAGTACCATAGGAGGGGGCCGCTATGGCTACACCTTC. Residues: CASTIGGGRYGYTF.

This rearrangement joins TRBV28 to TRBJ2-7, with no clear D. With 5 bases removed from V and 2 bases from J, the gap between germline ends came to 13 bases. CDR1 is MDHEN and CDR2 is SYDVKM in the germline V gene. The CDR3 totals 14 residues. This CDR3 reads CASSPAVAPYEQYF. For the CDR3, the DNA is TGTGCCAGCAGTCCCGCCGTGGCACCCTACGAGCAGTACTTC.

V usage is TRBV5-4 and J usage is TRBJ1-2; 9 positions match TRBD1. Trimming removed 4 bases from V and 4 bases from J; junction bases left unmatched: 8. This CDR3 has 15 residues. Germline V lookup: CDR1 SGHNT, CDR2 YYREEE (reference sequence). The CDR3 protein is CASSRDRATFYGYTF. The CDR3 nucleotides are TGTGCCAGCAGCCGGGACAGGGCTACCTTCTATGGCTACACCTTC.

This sequence joins TRBV18 and TRBJ1-1, with 7 bases identical to TRBD1. The CDR3 covers 15 residues. Germline CDR1 and CDR2: KGHSH and LQKENI. Trimming took 6 bases from V and 0 from J; bases not matched to a gene: 7. The chain's CDR3 is CASSPGDRLNTEAFF. In nucleotides, the CDR3 is TGTGCCAGCTCTCCGGGGGACAGACTGAACACTGAAGCTTTCTTT.

A few counts support this clone. V is TRBV30 and J is TRBJ2-2, with TRBD1 matching 10 bases. Trimming removed 1 base from V and 6 bases from J; junction bases left unmatched: 8. Per the germline V gene, CDR1 is GTSNPN and CDR2 is SVGIG (reference sequence). CDR3 length: 16 residues. CDR3 nucleotide sequence: TGTGCCTGGAGTGCCTACTTCGGGACAGGGGCCGGGGAGCTGTTTTTT. It specifies CAWSAYFGTGAGELFF. The full variable domain, rest sourced from reference TRBV30 and TRBJ2-2, is SQTIHQWPATLVQPVGSPLSLECTVEGTSNPNLYWYRQAAGRGLQLLFYSVGIGQISSEVPQNLSASRPQDRQFILSSKKLLLSDSGFYLCAWSAYFGTGAGELFFGEGSRLTVL.

The CDR3 is CASSQGSEVYEQYF. CDR3 nucleotides: TGTGCCAGCAGCCAAGGAAGCGAAGTTTACGAGCAGTACTTC. This chain joins TRBV3-1 (or the pseudogene TRBV3-2) and TRBJ2-7; D gene unclear. V was trimmed by 1 base and J by 4 bases, leaving 11 bases between them. CDR3 size: 14 residues. Germline V gene sequence: CDR1 LGHDT, CDR2 YNNKEL (reference sequence).

The chain links TRBV11-2 to TRBJ1-2; 9 positions match TRBD1. The trim removed 0 bases at V and 5 bases at J, leaving 7 bases unmatched. The germline CDR1 and CDR2 sequences are SGHAT and FQNNGV. CDR3 size: 16 residues. CDR3 DNA: TGTGCCAGCAGCTTAGATGGGGACAGGGAATGGTATGGCTACACCTTC. It yields the protein CASSLDGDREWYGYTF.

The J gene is TRBJ1-1, the V gene TRBV18, with TRBD1 identical over 9 bases. The V and J ends lost 2 bases and 1 base, in that order; junction bases with no gene match: 2. The length of the CDR3 is 15 residues. Germline V gene lookup returns CDR1 KGHSH and CDR2 LQKENI. The CDR3 DNA sequence: TGTGCCAGCTCACCAGCGGGACAGGGGAACACTGAAGCTTTCTTT. Protein: CASSPAGQGNTEAFF. Supplemented by reference TRBV18 and TRBJ1-1, the full variable domain reads NAGVMQNPRHLVRRRGQEARLRCSPMKGHSHVYWYRQLPEEGLKFMVYLQKENIIDESGMPKERFSAEFPKEGPSILRIQQVVRGDSAAYFCASSPAGQGNTEAFFGQGTRLTVV.

Only a few counts were recorded for this clone. The genes are TRBV6-4 and TRBJ1-1; D is unclear. Trimming removed 4 bases at V and 0 bases at J, with 3 bases between. CDR3 size: 12 residues. Per germline, CDR1 MRHNA and CDR2 SNTAGT. The CDR3 is CASSAVNTEAFF. CDR3 nucleotides: TGTGCCAGCAGTGCAGTGAACACTGAAGCTTTCTTT.

The chain couples TRBV5-6 to TRBJ2-7; D is possibly TRBD2 (6 bases). The CDR3 is made up of 14 amino acids. The V gene lost 4 bases and the J gene lost 2 bases, with 13 bases spanning the gap. Germline CDR1 and CDR2: SGHDT and YYEEEE. The CDR3 nucleotides read TGTGCCAGCAGCGCGGGACTGACAACCTACGAGCAGTACTTC. It yields the protein CASSAGLTTYEQYF.

This chain joins TRBV30 and TRBJ1-1; D is unresolved. V was cut by 1 base and J by 0 bases, with 12 bases left in between. The CDR3 length is 15 residues. Looked up from germline, CDR1 is GTSNPN and CDR2 is SVGIG (reference sequence). In DNA form, the CDR3 reads TGTGCCTGGAGTGCCCTGACAAGAATGAACACTGAAGCTTTCTTT. Protein sequence: CAWSALTRMNTEAFF.

The CDR3 region is CASSTKLYEQYF. CDR3 DNA sequence: TGTGCCAGCAGCACTAAACTCTACGAGCAGTACTTC. The chain couples TRBV11-2 to TRBJ2-7, with D unresolved. This CDR3 contains 12 residues. Per the germline V gene, CDR1 is SGHAT and CDR2 is FQNNGV. Trimming cost V 5 bases and J 3 bases, with 8 bases left between them. The full variable domain, in which reference TRBV11-2 and TRBJ2-7 provide the parts outside the CDR3, is EAGVAQSPRYKIIEKRQSVAFWCNPISGHATLYWYQQILGQGPKLLIQFQNNGVVDDSQLPKDRFSAERLKGVDSTLKIQPAKLEDSAVYLCASSTKLYEQYFGPGTRLTVT.

This clone was found once. The gene calls are TRBV6-1 and TRBJ1-5; no clear D gene. V was trimmed by 3 bases and J by 8 bases, leaving 8 bases between them. Germline V gene lookup returns CDR1 MNHNS and CDR2 SASEGT. The CDR3 loop spans 12 amino acids. CDR3 loop: CASSDIREPQHF. The CDR3 DNA reads as TGTGCCAGCAGTGATATTCGGGAGCCCCAGCATTTT.

The rearrangement uses TRBV9 and TRBJ1-5; TRBD1 might be the D (6 bases). This CDR3 is 14 amino acids long. Trimming shortened V by 4 bases and J by 2 bases, and 10 bases separated the two germline ends. Germline CDR1 is SGDLS and CDR2 is YYNGEE. CDR3 in amino acids: CASSKEGGNQPQHF. In DNA form, the CDR3 reads TGTGCCAGCAGCAAAGAGGGGGGCAATCAGCCCCAGCATTTT.

The chain links TRBV27 to TRBJ1-5; no definite D call. Germline-derived CDR1 and CDR2 are MNHEY and SMNVEV (reference sequence). The CDR3 has 17 amino acids. V lost 0 bases and J lost 1, with 13 bases in between. Here the CDR3 DNA reads TGTGCCAGCAGTTTATCGGCAGGCGGGATGAGCAATCAGCCCCAGCATTTT. Translating it yields CASSLSAGGMSNQPQHF.

This chain joins TRBV28 and TRBJ2-7; D not certain. Between the trimmed V and J ends, which lost 3 bases and 3 bases, there was a span of 12 bases. The CDR3 spans 14 residues. The germline gives CDR1 MDHEN, CDR2 SYDVKM. CDR3 bases: TGTGCCAGCAGTTTTGGAGTGGGTTTCTACGAGCAGTACTTC. As protein: CASSFGVGFYEQYF.

The chain combines TRBV7-3 with TRBJ2-5; D remains unclear. The germline gives CDR1 SGHTA, CDR2 FQGTGA. The ends were cut back, 1 base at V and 5 bases at J, with 5 bases in the middle. The CDR3 contains 12 residues. In DNA form, the CDR3 reads TGTGCCAGCAGCTTAATCGGGGAGACCCAGTACTTC. It is translated as CASSLIGETQYF.

The chain links TRBV18 to TRBJ1-1; TRBD1 agrees at 7 bases. The length of the CDR3 is 14 residues. Germline lookup yields CDR1 KGHSH and CDR2 LQKENI. Losses at the gene ends were 2 bases for V and 8 bases for J; bases not matched to a gene: 8. CDR3 DNA sequence: TGTGCCAGCTCACCAGGGGCCGTGGACAGGGAAGCTTTCTTT. This encodes CASSPGAVDREAFF. Using reference TRBV18 and TRBJ1-1 for the parts outside the CDR3, the full variable domain is NAGVMQNPRHLVRRRGQEARLRCSPMKGHSHVYWYRQLPEEGLKFMVYLQKENIIDESGMPKERFSAEFPKEGPSILRIQQVVRGDSAAYFCASSPGAVDREAFFGQGTRLTVV.

This chain links TRBV19 with TRBJ1-2; TRBD1 is a possible D gene (6 bases). Trimming took 6 bases from V and 5 from J, leaving 16 bases between them. Germline loops: CDR1 LNHDA, CDR2 SQIVND (reference sequence). There are 14 residues in the CDR3. The CDR3 is CASRNRQVGYGYTF. Here the CDR3 DNA reads TGTGCCAGTAGAAACCGACAGGTGGGATATGGCTACACCTTC.

The chain recombines TRBV4-3 with TRBJ2-1, with D possibly matching TRBD2 (6 bases). The CDR3 length is 16 residues. The V gene lost 0 bases and the J gene lost 4 bases, with 13 bases spanning the gap. Germline loops: CDR1 LGHNA, CDR2 YSLEER. CDR3 in DNA: TGCGCCAGCAGCCAAGATGGTTCTAGCGAGTACAATGAGCAGTTCTTC. This gives the protein CASSQDGSSEYNEQFF.

The rearrangement links TRBV6-6 to TRBJ2-1; 7 bases line up with TRBD1. Germline V lookup: CDR1 MNHNY, CDR2 SVGAGI (reference sequence). V lost 5 bases, J lost 3 bases, and 4 bases stayed unmatched. CDR3 length: 14 residues. For the CDR3, the DNA is TGTGCCAGCAGTCACCGGGACAGCTACAATGAGCAGTTCTTC. It yields the protein CASSHRDSYNEQFF.